The rows below give T cell receptor beta chains drawn from one sample of a study of shared clonotypes between healthy human individuals. The table came from immunoSEQ multiplex PCR; TCRdb's copy has only in-frame clones and leaves some out. The data contain around 2.1 million clones, about 93% of them singletons. The sequenced sample consisted of naive CD8+ T cells from PBMCs. The receptor source for this set is a man between 18 and 35 years old in good health. Some clones in this sample may be carry-over from other donors' samples. CDR3s include the opening cysteine and the closing phenylalanine or tryptophan. Some rows have no size entry. The others give once, few or many, or a class for an expanded clone.

CDR3 protein: CASSLVQGDEQFF; clone size: .; V gene: TRBV7-9; J gene: TRBJ2-1
CDR3 protein: CASSLVARVYEQYF; clone size: .; V gene: TRBV5-5; J gene: TRBJ2-7
CDR3 protein: CASSLALGGAYGYTF; clone size: .; V gene: TRBV7-9; J gene: TRBJ1-2
CDR3 protein: CASSEGPLRVPYGYTF; clone size: .; V gene: TRBV6-1; J gene: TRBJ1-2
CDR3 protein: CASSFHWTGGGTDTQYF; clone size: .; V gene: TRBV27; J gene: TRBJ2-3
CDR3 protein: CASSLVPGYNEQFF; clone size: .; V gene: TRBV7-8; J gene: TRBJ2-1
CDR3 protein: CASSSDRWNEQFF; clone size: once; V gene: TRBV11-3; J gene: TRBJ2-1
CDR3 protein: CASSQDQQAVTGHGYTF; clone size: .; V gene: TRBV4-1; J gene: TRBJ1-2
CDR3 protein: CASRGGGRRAKNIQYF; clone size: .; V gene: TRBV19; J gene: TRBJ2-4
CDR3 protein: CASTKQTTEAFF; clone size: few; V gene: TRBV11-2; J gene: TRBJ1-1
CDR3 protein: CASSLRLAGDTQYF; clone size: once; V gene: TRBV7-9; J gene: TRBJ2-3
CDR3 protein: CASSVARASANYGYTF; clone size: .; V gene: TRBV9; J gene: TRBJ1-2
CDR3 protein: CASSPRDNNEQFF; clone size: .; V gene: TRBV7-3; J gene: TRBJ2-1
CDR3 protein: CASSLYPPGAEGTDTQYF; clone size: .; V gene: TRBV7-3; J gene: TRBJ2-3
CDR3 protein: CASSVEGGGFSEAFF; clone size: few; V gene: TRBV9; J gene: TRBJ1-1
CDR3 protein: CSGNSGGASDGYTF; clone size: .; V gene: TRBV29-1; J gene: TRBJ1-2
CDR3 protein: CASSLAPRADQPQHF; clone size: .; V gene: TRBV7-2; J gene: TRBJ1-5
CDR3 protein: CASRGIGGAYEQYF; clone size: .; V gene: TRBV6-5; J gene: TRBJ2-7
CDR3 protein: CASSQEGQGIPEAFF; clone size: .; V gene: TRBV4-1; J gene: TRBJ1-1
CDR3 protein: CASSLEWDSSYEQYF; clone size: .; V gene: TRBV7-9; J gene: TRBJ2-7
CDR3 protein: CASSLSGSARSYNEQFF; clone size: .; V gene: TRBV27; J gene: TRBJ2-1
CDR3 protein: CASSQTTGFQGGTEAFF; clone size: .; V gene: TRBV4-1; J gene: TRBJ1-1
CDR3 protein: CASSGTGPYNEQFF; clone size: .; V gene: TRBV27; J gene: TRBJ2-1
CDR3 protein: CASRDRDHYEQYF; clone size: once; V gene: TRBV5-5; J gene: TRBJ2-7
CDR3 protein: CSVEAGFPYEQYF; clone size: .; V gene: TRBV29-1; J gene: TRBJ2-7
CDR3 protein: CASSVRDGIRGEQYF; clone size: .; V gene: TRBV9; J gene: TRBJ2-7
CDR3 protein: CSVRAGDADTQYF; clone size: .; V gene: TRBV29-1; J gene: TRBJ2-3
CDR3 protein: CASRAGSFRPTYNEQFF; clone size: .; V gene: TRBV28; J gene: TRBJ2-1
CDR3 protein: CASSRNSGSYNEQFF; clone size: .; V gene: TRBV4-3; J gene: TRBJ2-1
CDR3 protein: CASSQDHRGYRGLGNTGELFF; clone size: once; V gene: TRBV4-2; J gene: TRBJ2-2